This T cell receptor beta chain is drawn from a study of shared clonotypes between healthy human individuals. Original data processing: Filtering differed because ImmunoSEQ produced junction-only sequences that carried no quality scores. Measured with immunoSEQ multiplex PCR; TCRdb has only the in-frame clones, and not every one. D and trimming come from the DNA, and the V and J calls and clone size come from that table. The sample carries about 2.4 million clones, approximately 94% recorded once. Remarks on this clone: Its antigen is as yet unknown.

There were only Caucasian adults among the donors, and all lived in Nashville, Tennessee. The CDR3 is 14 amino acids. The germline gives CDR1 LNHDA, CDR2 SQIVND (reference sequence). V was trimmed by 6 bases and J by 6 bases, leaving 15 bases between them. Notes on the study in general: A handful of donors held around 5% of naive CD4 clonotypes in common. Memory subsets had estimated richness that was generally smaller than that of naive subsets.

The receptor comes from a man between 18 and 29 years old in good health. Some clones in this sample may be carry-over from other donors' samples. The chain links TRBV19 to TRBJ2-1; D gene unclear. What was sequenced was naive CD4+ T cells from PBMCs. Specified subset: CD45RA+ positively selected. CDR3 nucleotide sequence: TGTGCCAGTAGGGATGTCCGGTTGGGCAATGAGCAGTTCTTC. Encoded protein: CASRDVRLGNEQFF.